A single sample is the source of the 7 T cell receptor beta chains below, sequenced in a study of OX40 agonist ivuxolimab in advanced cancers. Clones were read by immunoSEQ multiplex PCR, and TCRdb kept only the in-frame ones, dropping some. The repertoire consists of about 83,000 clones, with about 92% occurring once and the leading ten covering roughly 9%. This specimen consisted of CD4+ or CD8+ T cells sorted from blood, obtained in a trial of the OX40 agonist ivuxolimab. The receptors shown here come from an adult with an advanced solid tumor such as melanoma, head and neck, liver or kidney cancer.

This clone appeared a few times. The chain carries TRBV19 and TRBJ1-1; TRBD1 matches at 7 bases. V shed 7 bases and J 5 bases; nucleotides not matched to a gene: 4. The CDR3 loop spans 12 amino acids. Germline CDR1 and CDR2: LNHDA and SQIVND (reference sequence). The CDR3 DNA is TGTGCCAGTACCCAGGGGGGGACTGAAGCTTTCTTT. It encodes CASTQGGTEAFF.

The V call is TRBV5-4, the J call TRBJ2-3; 9 positions agree with TRBD2. The CDR3 runs to 14 residues. Unmatched junction bases numbered 8, after V lost 6 bases and J lost 6 bases. The V gene's germline CDR1 is SGHNT and CDR2 YYREEE (reference sequence). CDR3 in amino acids: CASTRGTSGDTQYF. The DNA for the CDR3 is TGTGCCAGCACCCGAGGAACTAGCGGGGATACGCAGTATTTT.

The chain links TRBV7-3 to TRBJ2-1, with unresolved D. This CDR3 has 14 amino acids. Deletions cut 5 bases from V and 2 bases from J, with 10 bases between. Germline lookup yields CDR1 SGHTA and CDR2 FQGTGA. CDR3 sequence: CASSPGPTYNEQFF. The DNA for the CDR3 is TGTGCCAGCAGCCCCGGGCCTACCTACAATGAGCAGTTCTTC.

V usage is TRBV6-5 and J usage is TRBJ1-2, with D maybe TRBD1 (6 bases). In germline, CDR1 is MNHEY, CDR2 SVGAGI. CDR3 size: 14 residues. V was pared by 0 bases and J by 3 bases, with 8 bases between. CDR3 residues: CASSYSEGDYGYTF. In DNA, the CDR3 is TGTGCCAGCAGTTACTCGGAGGGGGACTATGGCTACACCTTC.

The rearrangement uses TRBV7-2 and TRBJ2-7, with unresolved D. Between the trimmed V and J ends, which lost 4 bases and 6 bases, there was a span of 13 bases. This CDR3 is built from 13 residues. Germline assignment: CDR1 SGHTA and CDR2 FQGNSA. CDR3 loop: CASSSGLTAEQYF. The DNA of the CDR3 is TGTGCCAGCAGCTCTGGGCTCACGGCCGAGCAGTACTTC.

This clone was found once. This sequence joins TRBV4-1 and TRBJ1-4; the D gene is possibly TRBD1 (5 bases). V was shortened by 0 bases and J by 2 bases, with 7 bases between the two germline ends. Germline assignment: CDR1 MGHRA and CDR2 YSYEKL. CDR3 length: 15 amino acids. CDR3 amino acids: CASSQEAGTNEKLFF. CDR3 nucleotides: TGCGCCAGCAGCCAAGAGGCAGGGACTAATGAAAAACTGTTTTTT.

The chain has TRBV27 and TRBJ2-5, with TRBD1 matching over 8 bases. Germline CDR1 reads MNHEY; CDR2 reads SMNVEV (reference sequence). There are 14 residues in the CDR3. With V trimmed by 3 bases and J by 5 bases, 5 bases remained unmatched. The CDR3 here is CASSLQGADETQYF. The CDR3 bases are TGTGCCAGCAGTTTGCAGGGGGCAGACGAGACCCAGTACTTC.